This record concerns one T cell receptor (beta chain) sequence. Template material for amplifying TCR beta CDR3 regions consisted of RNA transcripts. The TCR CDR3 first-round RT-PCR relied on the HTBI primer set. In TCRdb, the multiplex PCR reads were re-called with MiXCR into one record per CDR3 protein. In the table there are roughly 740,000 distinct CDR3 sequences, 16% of which are singletons. The data were taken from a study of T cells in Graves' hyperthyroidism and ophthalmopathy. Orbital computed tomography, thyroid ultrasound, serum thyroxine and TRAb, and clinical symptoms together informed the diagnoses. V gave up 6 bases and J gave up 6 bases; unmatched junction bases: 11. CDR1 and CDR2 from the germline V gene are LGHDT and YNNKEL (reference sequence). The CDR3 is 16 residues long.

The sequence derives from a man aged 18 to 35 with Graves' hyperthyroidism. This chain links TRBV3-1 with TRBJ2-4; 10 bases are a match to TRBD1. Sequencing was carried out using blood. The CDR3 bases are TGTGCCAGCAGTCGGCGACAGGGGGCCTCAAGAAACATTCAGTACTTC. Translation: CASSRRQGASRNIQYF.